Listed below are T cell receptor beta chains from one sample, sequenced in a study of T cells in Graves' hyperthyroidism and ophthalmopathy. TCRdb re-called the multiplex PCR reads through MiXCR, storing one row per CDR3 protein. The repertoire holds 600,000 to 900,000 distinct CDR3 sequences, with roughly 15% as singletons. Sequences were obtained from blood. The receptors derive from a man in his late teens or twenties with Graves' hyperthyroidism. Both conserved end residues are part of each CDR3. The D gene is left open where the match is weak. For some rows the clone size is stated as once, few or many, or as a class when expanded; others skip it.

>TRBJ2-7|.|TRBV7-9|many
TGTGCCAGCAGCCCCTTGGGGGGCCGCGAGCAGTACTTC
CASSPLGGREQYF
>TRBJ2-7|TRBD2|TRBV7-9|many
TGTGCCAGCAGCCCCCCTAGCGGTCCCTACGAGCAGTACTTC
CASSPPSGPYEQYF
>TRBJ2-3|.|TRBV6-1|few
TGTGCCAGCAGTTCTTCCGGGACGGGAACATGGGATACGCAGTATTTT
CASSSSGTGTWDTQYF
>TRBJ2-3|TRBD2|TRBV11-2|many
TGTGCCAGCAGCTTGGGACTAGCCCTGGGGGGTACGCAGTATTTT
CASSLGLALGGTQYF
>TRBJ1-2|.|TRBV4-1|few
TGCGCCAGCAGCCAAGGACAGACCTTCTATGGCTACACCTTC
CASSQGQTFYGYTF
>TRBJ2-7|.|TRBV15|many
TGTGCCACCAGCACCCGGGCCCGCGGTGAGCAGTACTTC
CATSTRARGEQYF
>TRBJ1-5|.|TRBV6-1|.
TGTGCCAGCAGTATAAGGGGATCGCAGCCCCAGCATTTT
CASSIRGSQPQHF
>TRBJ2-1|.|TRBV11-3|once
TGTGCCAGCAGCTCGACTAATTCCAATGAGCAGTTCTTC
CASSSTNSNEQFF
>TRBJ2-5|.|TRBV19|.
TGTGCCAGTAGTAGGAGTTTCCAAGAGACCCAGTACTTC
CASSRSFQETQYF
>TRBJ2-5|TRBD2|TRBV20-1|many
TGCAGTGCTAGAGATAGTGCGGGAGCAGAGACCCAGTACTTC
CSARDSAGAETQYF
>TRBJ2-1|.|TRBV12-3/TRBV12-4|many
TGTGCCAGCAGTTTATTCCCGGGCCCCGGGGACCATGAGCAGTTCTTC
CASSLFPGPGDHEQFF